This TCR beta chain was identified during a study of identical twins. Whole-study results and caveats: Twin sharing of out-of-frame TCR alpha was underestimated by models in monozygotic pairs.

This CDR3 has 12 amino acids. Trimming removed 7 bases at V and 7 bases at J, with 11 bases between. Healthy Caucasians made up all donors. The cDNA had a unique molecular identifier and a template-switch universal primer site. TCRdb recomputed calls from the 5' RACE reads with MiXCR, one row per CDR3 protein. This sample has about 340,000 distinct CDR3 sequences; 9% to 10% occur once, and the top ten carry 8% to 10%. This clonotype has just a few counts. Its matching antigen is unknown. The source of this sequence is a woman aged 50 to 60 in good health. The sequenced sample consisted of naive T cells sorted from blood. The V and J genes are TRBV12-3 or TRBV12-4 and TRBJ2-1, with D perhaps TRBD2 (6 bases). The CDR3 DNA sequence: TGTGCCAGCACCCTCCGGGGGAATGAGCAGTTCTTC. It translates to CASTLRGNEQFF.